Shown below are 29 T cell receptor beta chains from a single sample sequenced in a study of cytomegalovirus exposure and HLA in healthy donors. Vbeta (60) and Jbeta (13) primers were used in the PCR. Assay used: immunoSEQ multiplex PCR; TCRdb lists only in-frame clones, some missing. The table includes 150,000 to 200,000 clones, approximately 80% detected once. The sequencing input was PBMCs. These TCRs come from a girl between 10 and 17 years old in good health and CMV-seropositive.

The chain links TRBV19 to TRBJ1-4; D uncertain. The V and J ends lost 7 bases and 7 bases respectively, with 13 bases between them. CDR1 LNHDA and CDR2 SQIVND come from the germline V gene (reference sequence). The CDR3 totals 13 residues. CDR3 loop: CASTQPAGEKLFF. Here the CDR3 DNA reads TGTGCCAGTACCCAACCCGCCGGTGAAAAACTGTTTTTT.

The chain carries TRBV30 and TRBJ2-1; D may be TRBD2 (5 bases). CDR3 length: 13 amino acids. Trimming took 0 bases from V and 14 from J, leaving 17 bases between them. CDR1 and CDR2 (germline): GTSNPN, SVGIG (reference sequence). The CDR3 bases are TGTGCCTGGAGTGTACCAATCGGGATCCGAAAGTTCTTC. Its protein is CAWSVPIGIRKFF.

The J gene is TRBJ1-1, the V gene TRBV13, with TRBD1 as a possible D gene (6 bases). V lost 8 bases, J lost 2 bases, and 12 bases lay in between. This CDR3 contains 13 residues. CDR1 PRHDT and CDR2 FYEKMQ come from the germline V gene (reference sequence). The CDR3 is CASFQGSNTEAFF. CDR3 DNA: TGTGCCAGCTTCCAGGGGAGTAACACTGAAGCTTTCTTT. Looking up the rest from reference TRBV13 and TRBJ1-1 gives the full variable domain: AAGVIQSPRHLIKEKRETATLKCYPIPRHDTVYWYQQGPGQDPQFLISFYEKMQSDKGSIPDRFSAQQFSDYHSELNMSSLELGDSALYFCASFQGSNTEAFFGQGTRLTVV.

The chain employs TRBV20-1 and TRBJ2-7; D unclear. The ends were cut back, 4 bases at V and 4 bases at J, with 8 bases in the middle. Germline CDR1 DFQATT, CDR2 SNEGSKA (reference sequence). The CDR3 is 11 amino acids. The CDR3 region is CSATGEYEQYF. Here the CDR3 DNA reads TGCAGTGCTACCGGAGAATACGAGCAGTACTTC.

The chain carries TRBV6-5 and TRBJ2-1, with TRBD2 as a possible D gene (7 bases). Germline V CDR1 and CDR2: MNHEY, SVGAGI. Between the trimmed V and J ends, which lost 4 bases and 7 bases, there was a span of 20 bases. The CDR3 contains 16 residues. The CDR3 loop reads CASSSYREAGRNEQFF. The CDR3, as DNA: TGTGCCAGCAGTTCCTACAGGGAAGCGGGAAGGAATGAGCAGTTCTTC.

The CDR3 loop reads CASSLLGSGVNTEAFF. The DNA of the CDR3 is TGCGCCAGCAGCTTGCTTGGCTCAGGGGTGAACACTGAAGCTTTCTTT. V gene TRBV5-1 combines with J gene TRBJ1-1; D possibly corresponds to TRBD1 (6 bases). This CDR3 comprises 16 residues. The germline V gene has CDR1 SGHRS and CDR2 YFSETQ. V lost 1 base and J 0 bases, leaving 13 bases between the germline ends.

The chain has TRBV4-1 and TRBJ2-7; weak D call: TRBD2 (6 bases). This CDR3 has 14 residues. Trimming left V 4 bases short and J 7 bases short, with 17 bases between. Germline CDR1 is MGHRA and CDR2 is YSYEKL. CDR3 residues: CASSRDSWGDEQYF. The CDR3, as DNA: TGCGCCAGCAGCCGGGACTCCTGGGGAGATGAGCAGTACTTC.

This chain joins TRBV6-5 and TRBJ1-5; D ambiguous. Between the trimmed V and J ends, which lost 10 bases and 0 bases, there was a span of 13 bases. The germline gives CDR1 MNHEY, CDR2 SVGAGI. There are 14 residues in the CDR3. CDR3 nucleotide sequence: TGTGCCACCGGGAGGGCAGATAGCAATCAGCCCCAGCATTTT. This encodes CATGRADSNQPQHF.

The chain employs TRBV7-9 and TRBJ1-5; perhaps TRBD1 as D (6 bases). The V gene's germline CDR1 is SEHNR and CDR2 FQNEAQ (reference sequence). Trimming pared 5 bases from V and 2 bases from J, leaving 16 bases between. There are 16 residues in the CDR3. The CDR3 nucleotides are TGTGCCAGCAGCCTAACAGGGCTTGGGGGCAATCAGCCCCAGCATTTT. It codes for CASSLTGLGGNQPQHF.

V is TRBV25-1 and J is TRBJ2-1, with 13 bases lining up with TRBD2. V lost 3 bases and J lost 7; bases outside the gene matches: 6. CDR3 length equals 16 residues. CDR1 is MGHDK and CDR2 is SYGVNS in the germline V gene. The CDR3 nucleotides are TGTGCCAGCAGTGACCGACTAGCGGGAGGTTCAAATGAGCAGTTCTTC. Its protein is CASSDRLAGGSNEQFF. Full variable domain (outside the CDR3, taken from reference TRBV25-1 and TRBJ2-1): EADIYQTPRYLVIGTGKKITLECSQTMGHDKMYWYQQDPGMELHLIHYSYGVNSTEKGDLSSESTVSRIRTEHFPLTLESARPSHTSQYLCASSDRLAGGSNEQFFGPGTRLTVL.

This clone was detected only a few times. The chain recombines TRBV5-8 with TRBJ2-3, with TRBD2 identical over 8 bases. CDR3 length: 15 residues. Germline V gene data show CDR1 as SGHTS and CDR2 as YDEGEE. The V and J ends lost 5 bases and 4 bases, in that order; junction bases with no gene match: 9. CDR3 in amino acids: CASSIQREFSDTQYF. The CDR3 DNA sequence: TGTGCCAGCAGTATCCAGCGGGAGTTTTCAGATACGCAGTATTTT. Filled out from reference TRBV5-8 and TRBJ2-3, the complete variable domain reads EAGVTQSPTHLIKTRGQQATLRCSPISGHTSVYWYQQALGLGLQFLLWYDEGEERNRGNFPPRFSGRQFPNYSSELNVNALELEDSALYLCASSIQREFSDTQYFGPGTRLTVL.

This clone appeared once. The chain has TRBV6-5 and TRBJ2-1, with 9 nucleotides matching TRBD2. Losses at the gene ends were 5 bases for V and 10 bases for J; bases not matched to a gene: 12. This CDR3 has 15 residues. Germline CDR1 MNHEY, CDR2 SVGAGI. The chain's CDR3 is CASSPDALAGMEQFF. The CDR3 DNA follows: TGTGCCAGCAGTCCGGATGCGCTAGCGGGAATGGAGCAGTTCTTC.

Of note for this clone: This CDR3 is also generated by other DNA sequences in the sample. The V gene is TRBV18, the J gene TRBJ1-1; D is undetermined. The V gene's germline CDR1 is KGHSH and CDR2 LQKENI. CDR3 length equals 13 residues. V was shortened by 3 bases and J by 4 bases, with 9 bases between the two germline ends. The CDR3 here is CASSPPAGTEAFF. The CDR3, as DNA: TGTGCCAGCTCACCTCCCGCAGGCACTGAAGCTTTCTTT.

For this clone: This sample also contains other DNA sequences that code for the same CDR3. This sequence joins TRBV4-1 and TRBJ2-1; a weak D match, TRBD1 (5 bases). This CDR3 spans 15 amino acids. The germline V gene has CDR1 MGHRA and CDR2 YSYEKL. Trimming took 0 bases from V and 0 from J, leaving 6 bases between them. For the CDR3, the DNA is TGCGCCAGCAGCCAAGATAGGGGCTCCTACAATGAGCAGTTCTTC. It specifies CASSQDRGSYNEQFF.

The chain links TRBV6-1 to TRBJ2-7; 7 bases map to TRBD1. Germline CDR1 and CDR2: MNHNS and SASEGT. J was trimmed by 4 bases and V by 7 bases; bases with no gene match: 10. The CDR3 sequence is 14 residues long. The CDR3 nucleotides read TGTGCCAGCACGGAGTGGGGACAGCTATACGAGCAGTACTTC. This sequence encodes CASTEWGQLYEQYF.

The chain recombines TRBV6-5 with TRBJ1-2; unclear D gene. V lost 7 bases and J 2 bases, leaving 17 bases between the germline ends. Germline V gene lookup returns CDR1 MNHEY and CDR2 SVGAGI. This CDR3 region has 15 residues. The CDR3 bases are TGTGCCAGCATTATAGCGGCGGGAACAAACTATGGCTACACCTTC. Residues: CASIIAAGTNYGYTF.

The J gene is TRBJ1-2, the V gene TRBV6-5; tentatively, D is TRBD1 (5 bases). CDR1 and CDR2 (germline): MNHEY, SVGAGI. This CDR3 comprises 12 residues. V gave up 2 bases and J gave up 5 bases, with 6 bases separating them. The DNA for the CDR3 is TGTGCCAGCAGTTACCAGGGTTATGGCTACACCTTC. It encodes CASSYQGYGYTF.

The rearrangement links TRBV6-1 to TRBJ2-1; TRBD2 might be the D (6 bases). With 10 bases removed from V and 5 bases from J, the gap between germline ends came to 12 bases. In germline, CDR1 is MNHNS, CDR2 SASEGT. The CDR3 sequence is 12 residues long. CDR3 residues: CATREINNEQFF. The CDR3 nucleotides read TGTGCCACTCGGGAGATCAACAATGAGCAGTTCTTC.

Concerning this clone: At one end the junction does not follow the germline gene, possibly because of a read error. The chain joins TRBV13 to TRBJ2-3; no reliable D call. Germline assignment: CDR1 PRHDT and CDR2 FYEKMQ (reference sequence). This CDR3 region has 14 residues. The CDR3 sequence: CASGLILGTDTQYF. DNA of the CDR3: TGTGCCAGCGGCTTGATTCTAGGTACAGATACGCAGTATTTT.

The chain carries TRBV2 and TRBJ1-1; 8 positions match TRBD1. Germline V gene lookup returns CDR1 SNHLY and CDR2 FYNNEI. After removal of 8 bases from V and 4 bases from J, the junction contained 9 bases not matched to a gene. The CDR3 consists of 14 residues. This CDR3 is CASERSTGGTEAFF. For the CDR3, the DNA is TGTGCCAGCGAACGATCAACAGGGGGCACTGAAGCTTTCTTT.

This clone was found a few times. The chain joins TRBV5-1 to TRBJ1-2; tentatively, D is TRBD1 (5 bases). The CDR3 is made up of 14 amino acids. Germline V gene data show CDR1 as SGHRS and CDR2 as YFSETQ. Trimming removed 5 bases at V and 4 bases at J, with 15 bases between. CDR3 in DNA: TGCGCCAGCAGTCCCGGGACTCCCGGCTATGGCTACACCTTC. The encoded protein is CASSPGTPGYGYTF.

This clone appeared a single time. The chain is built from TRBV29-1 and TRBJ1-1; D is perhaps TRBD1 (5 bases). Per germline, CDR1 SQVTM and CDR2 ANQGSEA. Trimming pared 7 bases from V and 8 bases from J, leaving 17 bases between. CDR3 length equals 12 residues. CDR3 nucleotides: TGCAGCGGATCGGGACTCCGGGGGGAAGCTTTCTTT. This gives the protein CSGSGLRGEAFF.

The J gene is TRBJ2-1, the V gene TRBV5-4, with 8 bases that match TRBD2. The germline V gene encodes CDR1 SGHNT and CDR2 YYREEE (reference sequence). The V gene end was trimmed by 4 bases and the J gene end by 5 bases; junction bases not matched to a gene: 8. The CDR3 runs 15 residues. The CDR3 nucleotides read TGTGCCAGCAGCGCCCTAGCGGGCGCCCACAATGAGCAGTTCTTC. Translation: CASSALAGAHNEQFF.

The CDR3 DNA follows: TGCGCCAGCAGCTCAACAGGTTATGGCTACACCTTC. Translation gives CASSSTGYGYTF. This rearrangement joins TRBV4-1 to TRBJ1-2, with D possibly matching TRBD1 (5 bases). The V end lost 5 bases, the J end lost 5 bases, and 9 bases lay between the germline ends. There are 12 residues in the CDR3. Germline V gene data show CDR1 as MGHRA and CDR2 as YSYEKL.

This chain joins TRBV19 and TRBJ1-2; D perhaps matches TRBD1 (5 bases). There are 14 residues in the CDR3. CDR1 and CDR2 (germline): LNHDA, SQIVND (reference sequence). V lost 7 bases and J lost 6, with 18 bases in between. Written as DNA, the CDR3 is TGTGCCAGTACTCCGACGGGGGATTCGGATGGCTACACCTTC. Translating gives CASTPTGDSDGYTF.

The chain joins TRBV4-1 to TRBJ2-2, with a tentative D call TRBD1 (5 bases). Germline assignment: CDR1 MGHRA and CDR2 YSYEKL. V shed 3 bases and J shed 0 bases, with 11 bases lying between them. The CDR3 runs to 16 residues. CDR3 region: CASSQRQFANTGELFF. The DNA of the CDR3 is TGCGCCAGCAGCCAGCGACAGTTCGCGAACACCGGGGAGCTGTTTTTT.

The CDR3 region is CAYRGGKNTGELFF. As DNA, the CDR3 is TGTGCCTACAGAGGGGGCAAGAACACCGGGGAGCTGTTTTTT. This rearrangement joins TRBV30 to TRBJ2-2; 7 bases fit TRBD1. The CDR3 covers 14 residues. The germline gives CDR1 GTSNPN, CDR2 SVGIG (reference sequence). With V trimmed by 7 bases and J by 1 base, 6 bases remained unmatched. Filled out from reference TRBV30 and TRBJ2-2, the complete variable domain reads SQTIHQWPATLVQPVGSPLSLECTVEGTSNPNLYWYRQAAGRGLQLLFYSVGIGQISSEVPQNLSASRPQDRQFILSSKKLLLSDSGFYLCAYRGGKNTGELFFGEGSRLTVL.

The J gene is TRBJ2-3, the V gene TRBV30; 10 nucleotides agree with TRBD2. CDR3 size: 16 residues. CDR1 and CDR2 from the germline V gene are GTSNPN and SVGIG (reference sequence). The V segment lost 5 bases and the J segment 0 bases; nucleotides outside the gene matches: 8. This chain's CDR3 is CAWGGTSVSSTDTQYF. CDR3 in DNA: TGTGCCTGGGGCGGGACTAGCGTTTCTAGCACAGATACGCAGTATTTT.

The chain links TRBV27 to TRBJ2-2, with D possibly TRBD2 on 6 matching bases. This CDR3 region has 15 residues. Germline CDR1 and CDR2: MNHEY and SMNVEV (reference sequence). V was pared by 1 base and J by 5 bases, with 11 bases between. The CDR3 here is CASSLYPGGTGELFF. The DNA of the CDR3 is TGTGCCAGCAGTTTATATCCAGGAGGGACCGGGGAGCTGTTTTTT.